This T cell receptor beta chain was observed in a study of blood T cell repertoires in COVID-19. In this sample, this clone turned up a few times. CDR1 is GTSNPN and CDR2 is SVGIG in the germline V gene (reference sequence). CDR3 length: 16 residues. The V and J ends lost 3 bases and 6 bases respectively, with 23 bases between them. The method was immunoSEQ multiplex PCR; TCRdb's version includes in-frame clones alone and lacks a portion of them. The data hold 200,000 to 250,000 clones, with approximately 91% observed a single time. This TCR was sampled from a woman in her sixties or seventies with acute or convalescent COVID-19. The chain has TRBV30 and TRBJ1-2; no clear D gene. Sequenced material: peripheral blood. DNA of the CDR3: TGTGCCTGGAGAGATAGCCGGAACGTTGGTTTGGATGGCTACACCTTC. The encoded protein is CAWRDSRNVGLDGYTF.